One sample yielded the 10 T cell receptor beta chains listed below, sequenced in a study. TCRdb analysed the 5' RACE reads with MiXCR anew, one entry per CDR3 protein. The sample carries 55,000 to 80,000 distinct CDR3 sequences, about 20% recorded once. Source material: memory CD4+ T cells sorted from a lymph node. The subset: memory CD4+ T cells, CD4+CD45RO+CD25-. The receptor set was obtained from a female donor with breast cancer.

This clonotype was detected many times. The chain employs TRBV7-2 and TRBJ2-3, with D possibly TRBD2 on 6 matching bases. Per the germline V gene, CDR1 is SGHTA and CDR2 is FQGNSA. This CDR3 comprises 16 residues. Trimming cost V 7 bases and J 3 bases, with 20 bases left between them. CDR3 nucleotides: TGTGCCAGCACCCAACGCGGGGCGAGAGGAACAGATACGCAGTATTTT. Its protein is CASTQRGARGTDTQYF.

The rearrangement links TRBV5-1 to TRBJ2-1, with a possible D match to TRBD2 (5 bases). This CDR3 region has 13 residues. V was cut by 5 bases and J by 9 bases, with 15 bases left in between. Germline CDR1 is SGHRS and CDR2 is YFSETQ. CDR3 protein: CASRRDIKGEQFF. CDR3 coding DNA: TGCGCCAGCAGGAGGGATATTAAGGGTGAGCAGTTCTTC.

The V call is TRBV2, the J call TRBJ1-5; no firm D call. Germline CDR1 reads SNHLY; CDR2 reads FYNNEI. V shed 6 bases and J shed 3 bases, with 12 bases lying between them. This CDR3 has 14 amino acids. Here the CDR3 DNA reads TGTGCCAGCAGCGCAGAAGGTTCCAATCAGCCCCAGCATTTT. This gives the protein CASSAEGSNQPQHF. Filled out from reference TRBV2 and TRBJ1-5, the complete variable domain reads EPEVTQTPSHQVTQMGQEVILRCVPISNHLYFYWYRQILGQKVEFLVSFYNNEISEKSEIFDDQFSVERPDGSNFTLKIRSTKLEDSAMYFCASSAEGSNQPQHFGDGTRLSIL.

This clonotype was recorded at least ten times. CDR3: CASSQDLSVSGNTIYF. DNA of the CDR3: TGCGCCAGCAGCCAAGATCTGTCCGTCTCTGGAAACACCATATATTTT. V and J are TRBV4-3 and TRBJ1-3; D call uncertain. In germline, CDR1 is LGHNA, CDR2 YSLEER. Between the trimmed V and J ends, which lost 0 bases and 0 bases, there was a span of 9 bases. The CDR3 totals 16 residues.

This clonotype was seen more than once but under ten times. The chain uses TRBV20-1 and TRBJ2-1, with D possibly TRBD2 on 5 matching bases. Germline V lookup: CDR1 DFQATT, CDR2 SNEGSKA (reference sequence). This CDR3 contains 16 residues. V was shortened by 0 bases and J by 4 bases, with 16 bases between the two germline ends. The CDR3 is CSARDYGLRGYNEQFF. The CDR3 DNA sequence: TGCAGTGCTAGAGATTACGGACTGCGTGGATACAATGAGCAGTTCTTC.

This clonotype was seen many times. The chain links TRBV7-9 to TRBJ1-1; 9 nucleotides line up with TRBD1. The germline gives CDR1 SEHNR, CDR2 FQNEAQ (reference sequence). This CDR3 has 14 amino acids. Trimming at V came to 6 bases and at J to 0 bases, leaving 2 bases not matched to a gene. The CDR3 reads CASRTGGLNTEAFF. CDR3 coding DNA: TGTGCCAGCAGGACAGGGGGATTGAACACTGAAGCTTTCTTT.

By share, this clonotype ranks as medium-sized. The genes are TRBV6-2 or TRBV6-3 and TRBJ2-2; TRBD1 aligns across 8 bases. V was pared by 5 bases and J by 4 bases, with 6 bases of the junction left unmatched. CDR3 length equals 15 residues. The germline V gene has CDR1 MNHEY and CDR2 SVGEGT. The CDR3 coding sequence is TGTGCCAGCAGTACCCCGACAGGGGCCACCGGGGAGCTGTTTTTT. Translation gives CASSTPTGATGELFF.

This rearrangement joins TRBV27 to TRBJ2-5, with D possibly called TRBD1 or TRBD2 (6 bases each). V was cut by 2 bases and J by 4 bases, with 14 bases left in between. There are 15 residues in the CDR3. Germline CDR1 and CDR2: MNHEY and SMNVEV (reference sequence). CDR3 residues: CASSLGIQGGETQYF. For the CDR3, the DNA is TGTGCCAGCAGTTTAGGAATACAGGGAGGAGAGACCCAGTACTTC.

Ten or more counts support this clonotype. The chain is built from TRBV7-3 and TRBJ1-2; D possibly corresponds to TRBD1 (5 bases). This CDR3 region has 15 residues. V shed 5 bases and J shed 3 bases, with 16 bases lying between them. Germline-derived CDR1 and CDR2 are SGHTA and FQGTGA. This CDR3 reads CASSPRPGVDYGYTF. The CDR3 DNA reads TGTGCCAGCAGCCCACGCCCGGGGGTCGACTATGGCTACACCTTC.

The V gene is TRBV6-2 or TRBV6-3, the J gene TRBJ2-7; the match to TRBD1 covers 7 bases. This CDR3 region has 13 residues. The germline V gene encodes CDR1 MNHEY and CDR2 SVGEGT. V lost 5 bases and J lost 4; bases outside the gene matches: 5. CDR3 residues: CASSRGLGYEQYF. The CDR3 nucleotides read TGTGCCAGCAGTAGGGGGCTCGGATACGAGCAGTACTTC.